The clone carrying this T cell receptor beta chain was recorded at least ten times. The antigen remains undetermined. An oligonucleotide containing a UMI was ligated to the 3' end of TCR cDNA. Four PCR rounds used nested alpha and beta constant region primers plus the SP2 primer. TCRdb passed the 5' RACE reads through MiXCR, listing each CDR3 protein once. The sample carries approximately 32,000 distinct CDR3 sequences, over 15% recorded once. This record belongs to a study of naive and memory T cell subsets. General study findings and limits: This RNA-based method may be sensitive to activation-related transcript changes.

V was pared by 1 base and J by 0 bases, with 10 bases between. The CDR3 runs 16 residues. CDR1 and CDR2 (germline): SEHNR, FQNEAQ (reference sequence). The clonotype originates from a female donor in good health. The J gene is TRBJ1-5, the V gene TRBV7-9; D unresolved. CDR3 nucleotides: TGTGCCAGCAGCTTAGGTCCAATAACTAGCAATCAGCCCCAGCATTTT. This sequence encodes CASSLGPITSNQPQHF.